Presented here are 15 T cell receptor beta chains from one specimen sequenced in a study of blood T cell repertoires in COVID-19. Generated by immunoSEQ multiplex PCR, the TCRdb table keeps only in-frame clones and is missing some. The data contain about 170,000 clones, less than 85% of them seen just once; the ten biggest clones take up under 3.5%. The sample consisted of peripheral blood. These receptors were obtained from a woman over 75 with acute or convalescent COVID-19.

J is TRBJ1-3 and V is TRBV29-1; D gene unclear. V was cut by 4 bases and J by 0 bases, with 10 bases left in between. The CDR3 totals 14 residues. The germline V gene has CDR1 SQVTM and CDR2 ANQGSEA. The CDR3 sequence is CSVGEVGSGNTIYF. Here the CDR3 DNA reads TGCAGCGTTGGCGAGGTGGGCTCTGGAAACACCATATATTTT.

The rearrangement joins TRBV27 to TRBJ2-2; D unclear. This CDR3 is built from 15 residues. The V end lost 3 bases, the J end lost 1 base, and 9 bases lay between the germline ends. Germline V gives CDR1 MNHEY, CDR2 SMNVEV (reference sequence). For the CDR3, the DNA is TGTGCCAGCAGTTTGGGCCTCATGAACACCGGGGAGCTGTTTTTT. It translates to CASSLGLMNTGELFF.

The chain recombines TRBV5-5 with TRBJ2-6, with TRBD2 as a possible D gene (6 bases). Germline-derived CDR1 and CDR2 are SGHKS and YYEKEE (reference sequence). This CDR3 region has 14 residues. V was shortened by 8 bases and J by 3 bases, with 12 bases between the two germline ends. The CDR3, as DNA: TGTGCCAGTAAGGGAGGCGGTGGGGCCAACGTCCTGACTTTC. Translated, it gives CASKGGGGANVLTF.

The chain is built from TRBV7-2 and TRBJ2-1; 9 bases are a match to TRBD2. Germline loops: CDR1 SGHTA, CDR2 FQGNSA. The J segment lost 3 bases and the V segment lost 6 bases, leaving 6 bases of the junction unmatched. CDR3 length: 15 amino acids. CDR3 in DNA: TGTGCCAGCAGTATAGCGGGAGAGGGCTACAATGAGCAGTTCTTC. Translating it yields CASSIAGEGYNEQFF.

J is TRBJ2-1 and V is TRBV18; 7 positions agree with TRBD2. Germline V gene lookup returns CDR1 KGHSH and CDR2 LQKENI. The V segment lost 5 bases and the J segment 7 bases; nucleotides outside the gene matches: 5. This CDR3 has 13 amino acids. The CDR3 DNA is TGTGCCAGCTCAGACGCGGGAGAAAATGAGCAGTTCTTC. It is translated as CASSDAGENEQFF.

The gene calls are TRBV7-9 and TRBJ1-6; 7 bases are a match to TRBD1. V lost 5 bases and J lost 8; bases outside the gene matches: 15. The germline V gene has CDR1 SEHNR and CDR2 FQNEAQ (reference sequence). The CDR3 consists of 17 residues. CDR3 in amino acids: CASSQNTGVGGDSPLHF. In DNA, the CDR3 is TGTGCCAGCAGCCAGAACACAGGGGTGGGCGGTGATTCACCCCTCCACTTT.

The V call is TRBV2, the J call TRBJ1-4; no firm D call. The V gene lost 7 bases and the J gene lost 6 bases, with 12 bases spanning the gap. Germline V gives CDR1 SNHLY, CDR2 FYNNEI. The length of the CDR3 is 13 residues. CDR3 DNA sequence: TGTGCCAGCAATTACGGGGTAGATGAAAAACTGTTTTTT. Encoded protein: CASNYGVDEKLFF.

CDR3 DNA: TGTGCCAGCAGTGCTCTAGAGCGAGATACGCAGTATTTT. Translation: CASSALERDTQYF. The chain employs TRBV2 and TRBJ2-3, with D uncertain. From germline, CDR1 is SNHLY and CDR2 FYNNEI. The CDR3 length is 13 residues. V was pared by 4 bases and J by 5 bases, with 10 bases between.

This clone appeared once. The chain links TRBV5-1 to TRBJ2-5, with unresolved D. The CDR3 runs 11 residues. Per germline, CDR1 SGHRS and CDR2 YFSETQ. V was clipped by 6 bases and J by 1 base, with 4 bases between them. DNA of the CDR3: TGCGCCAGCACCCTCCAAGAGACCCAGTACTTC. Its protein is CASTLQETQYF.

This chain uses TRBV3-1 (or the pseudogene TRBV3-2) with TRBJ2-1; 8 bases are shared with TRBD2. Germline V gene sequence: CDR1 LGHDT, CDR2 YNNKEL (reference sequence). V trimming: 6 bases; J trimming: 8 bases; junction bases outside the gene matches: 9. The CDR3 contains 14 residues. In nucleotides, the CDR3 is TGTGCCAGCAGTCCTCTGGCGGGAGGTGATGAGCAGTTCTTC. This sequence encodes CASSPLAGGDEQFF.

This clone was recorded a few times. The V call is TRBV5-5, the J call TRBJ1-5, with D unresolved. This CDR3 has 12 amino acids. V dropped 4 bases and J dropped 5 bases, with 7 bases sitting between them. Germline CDR1 is SGHKS and CDR2 is YYEKEE (reference sequence). Written as DNA, the CDR3 is TGTGCCAGCAGCAAGCAGGATCAGCCCCAGCATTTT. Translating it yields CASSKQDQPQHF.

V usage is TRBV6-5 and J usage is TRBJ2-5; D is possibly TRBD2 (5 bases). Germline V CDR1 and CDR2: MNHEY, SVGAGI. The CDR3 consists of 15 residues. Trimming pared 6 bases from V and 3 bases from J, leaving 17 bases between. CDR3 residues: CASSRLLGREETQYF. In DNA form, the CDR3 reads TGTGCCAGCAGCAGGCTACTAGGAAGAGAAGAGACCCAGTACTTC.

The rearrangement uses TRBV19 and TRBJ2-7; 9 bases map to TRBD1. Trimming removed 8 bases from V and 4 bases from J; junction bases left unmatched: 9. The CDR3 runs 14 residues. Germline V gene data show CDR1 as LNHDA and CDR2 as SQIVND (reference sequence). This CDR3 reads CASRTGTGIYEQYF. CDR3 sequence (DNA): TGTGCCAGTCGGACCGGGACAGGGATTTACGAGCAGTACTTC.

This clone appeared a few times. J is TRBJ2-1 and V is TRBV12-3 or TRBV12-4; D is possibly TRBD1 (5 bases). Trimming left V 2 bases short and J 9 bases short, with 11 bases between. This CDR3 has 13 residues. For the CDR3, the DNA is TGTGCCAGCAGTTTAACCAGGGATGCTGAGCAGTTCTTC. This sequence encodes CASSLTRDAEQFF.

This chain joins TRBV2 and TRBJ2-1, with 8 bases lining up with TRBD2. Germline-derived CDR1 and CDR2 are SNHLY and FYNNEI. V shed 5 bases, J shed 2 bases, and the junction held 23 bases outside the gene matches. This CDR3 has 21 amino acids. The CDR3 spells CASSRPKEIGVGRDTYNEQFF. The CDR3, as DNA: TGTGCCAGCAGTAGGCCCAAGGAGATTGGCGTCGGGAGGGATACCTACAATGAGCAGTTCTTC.